These T cell receptor beta chains were read from a single sample in a study of human T cells and chemical hapten exposure. MiXCR, run by TCRdb on the RACE reads, gives a single entry per CDR3 protein. The sample lists under 200,000 distinct CDR3 sequences, about 31% occurring once. The starting material was whole blood, obtained in connection with sensitization to the hapten diphenylcyclopropenone (DPC). The receptors originated from a woman aged 25 to 39 with alopecia areata. Some clones in this sample may be carry-over from other donors' samples. CDR3s include the opening cysteine and the closing phenylalanine or tryptophan. Fields, in order: V gene, clone size, J gene, D gene, CDR3 DNA, CDR3 protein. A D gene is named only where the DNA matches it firmly. The size field is filled for only some rows; it gives once, few, many or a size class.

>TRBV7-2|-|TRBJ2-2|TRBD1
TGTGCCAGCAGCTTCTACGGGACAGGGGGTTCAACAGGGGAGCTGTTTTTT
CASSFYGTGGSTGELFF
>TRBV5-1|-|TRBJ2-1|TRBD1
TGCGCCAGCAGCCCGGACAGGGCGGGCAATGAGCAGTTCTTC
CASSPDRAGNEQFF
>TRBV20-1|-|TRBJ1-5|-
TGCAGTGCTCTACGGGTAAATCAGCCCCAGCATTTT
CSALRVNQPQHF
>TRBV20-1|-|TRBJ2-7|TRBD2
TGCAGTGCCGCGACTAGCGGGAGCTATGCCTACGAGCAGTACTTC
CSAATSGSYAYEQYF
>TRBV20-1|-|TRBJ2-1|TRBD2
TGCAGTGCTGATGCATCCGTACTAGCGGGAGTAAAAGAGCAGTTCTTC
CSADASVLAGVKEQFF
>TRBV7-8|few|TRBJ2-7|-
TGTGCCAGCAGCAAGAGGGCCGTAAGGTTTCCCCACGAGCAGTACTTC
CASSKRAVRFPHEQYF
>TRBV20-1|-|TRBJ1-4|-
TGCAGTGCTACAGGGAACTCCGCTAATGAAAAACTGTTTTTT
CSATGNSANEKLFF
>TRBV7-2|-|TRBJ1-2|-
TGTGCCAGCAGCTCCCCTGGCAGGCTTGGTGGCTACACCTTC
CASSSPGRLGGYTF
>TRBV7-9|few|TRBJ2-3|TRBD2
TGTGCCAGCAGCGTCCCGGCTAGCGGATACACAGATACGCAGTATTTT
CASSVPASGYTDTQYF
>TRBV20-1|-|TRBJ2-5|TRBD2
TGCAGTGCTCCCCGAGTAGCGGGATTGAAGACCCAGTACTTC
CSAPRVAGLKTQYF
>TRBV20-1|-|TRBJ2-1|TRBD2
TGCAGTGCTAGAGATAGGGCTAGCGGGAGTTCCTACAATGAGCAGTTCTTC
CSARDRASGSSYNEQFF
>TRBV2|-|TRBJ1-1|TRBD1
TGTGCCAGCAGGAAACGGACAGGGGACACTGAAGCTTTCTTT
CASRKRTGDTEAFF
>TRBV2|-|TRBJ1-5|-
TGTGCCAGCAGTGACTTGGTCAGGGGCTTTTCCCCCCAGCATTTT
CASSDLVRGFSPQHF
>TRBV21-1|-|TRBJ2-4|-
TGTGCCAGCAGCACCGCGACAGGGGGCGCCCCCTTAGCCAAAAACATTCAGTACTTC
CASSTATGGAPLAKNIQYF
>TRBV28|-|TRBJ2-5|TRBD2
TGTGCCAGCAGTCACGCCTCTAGCGGTCAAGAGACCCAGTACTTC
CASSHASSGQETQYF
>TRBV7-9|-|TRBJ2-2|-
TGTGCCAGCAGCTTAGACAGGACAGACACCGGGGAGCTGTTTTTT
CASSLDRTDTGELFF
>TRBV18|few|TRBJ2-7|-
TGTGCCAGCTCACCAGGGGCGGAAGACGAGCAGTACTTC
CASSPGAEDEQYF
>TRBV20-1|many|TRBJ2-5|-
TGCAGTGCTAGACTAGTTTTAGAGACCCAGTACTTC
CSARLVLETQYF
>TRBV28|few|TRBJ2-2|-
TGTGCCAGCAGGGACAGCCCGTCTCTCGGGGAGCTGTTTTTT
CASRDSPSLGELFF
>TRBV29-1|-|TRBJ1-5|-
TGCAGCGTTGGGTCCAGCTTCGGGGAGCCCCAGCATTTT
CSVGSSFGEPQHF
>TRBV6-2/TRBV6-3|-|TRBJ1-3|-
TGTGCCGCGAGAAGCCCGGCCTCTGGAAACACCATATATTTT
CAARSPASGNTIYF
>TRBV27|-|TRBJ1-4|-
TGTGCCAGCAGCTCCCCCGCAAGGAATGGAAAACTGTTTTTT
CASSSPARNGKLFF
>TRBV5-5|many|TRBJ2-5|-
TGTGCCAGCAGCTTGGATTCCCAGGGGACCCAGTACTTC
CASSLDSQGTQYF
>TRBV15|-|TRBJ2-2|-
TGTGCCACCAGCAGAGATCCGAACACCGGGGAGCTGTTTTTT
CATSRDPNTGELFF
>TRBV3-1|-|TRBJ1-5|-
TGTGCCAGCAGCCAAGATCCGGTCCGTAGCAATCAGCCCCAGCATTTT
CASSQDPVRSNQPQHF
>TRBV9|few|TRBJ1-1|TRBD1
TGTGCCAGCAGCGGCGGACAGGGACGATCGTCAGCTTTCTTT
CASSGGQGRSSAFF
>TRBV14|-|TRBJ2-2|-
TGTGCCAGCAGCCAAGTAGTCCCTACCACCGGGGAGCTGTTTTTT
CASSQVVPTTGELFF
>TRBV15|-|TRBJ2-7|-
TGTGCCACCAGCAGAGATCGGGCTACCCTCGCCGAGCAGTACTTC
CATSRDRATLAEQYF
>TRBV5-4|-|TRBJ2-6|-
TGTGCCAGCAGCCAGGGCTCTGGGGCCAACGTCCTGACTTTC
CASSQGSGANVLTF
>TRBV28|-|TRBJ2-1|TRBD2
TGTGCCAGCACCAAAAACCCCCTACTAGCGGGGGGGCGGAATGAGCAGTTCTTC
CASTKNPLLAGGRNEQFF
>TRBV27|-|TRBJ1-6|-
TGTGCCAGCAGTTCTGGAGCAGAAGACGGCGGGAGATCACCCCTCCACTTT
CASSSGAEDGGRSPLHF
>TRBV6-2/TRBV6-3|-|TRBJ2-1|TRBD1
TGTGCCAGCAGTTACCCGACGGGACAGAACAATGAGCAGTTCTTC
CASSYPTGQNNEQFF
>TRBV5-1|few|TRBJ2-3|-
TGCGCCAGCAGCTTTGGGGCTAGAGGAGATACGCAGTATTTT
CASSFGARGDTQYF
>TRBV30|many|TRBJ1-2|-
TGTGCCTGGAGGGGAGAAGGAAACTATGGCTACACCTTC
CAWRGEGNYGYTF
>TRBV7-8|-|TRBJ2-1|-
TGTGCCAGCAGCTTATCTAGGAACAATGAGCAGTTCTTC
CASSLSRNNEQFF
>TRBV20-1|-|TRBJ1-2|-
TGCAGTGCTAGTCCACAGCTCTATGGCTACACCTTC
CSASPQLYGYTF
>TRBV5-1|-|TRBJ2-5|-
TGCGCCAGCAGCTTGGACCCCCCAGGGTACTCCCCGTACCAAGAGACCCAGTACTTC
CASSLDPPGYSPYQETQYF
>TRBV20-1|few|TRBJ2-4|-
TGCAGTGCCTTCGAGGGGGGGGGAGCCAAAAACATTCAGTACTTC
CSAFEGGGAKNIQYF
>TRBV12-3/TRBV12-4|-|TRBJ2-3|-
TGTGCCAGCAGTCCGCGGGCCCTAGGCCCCCCAGATACGCAGTATTTT
CASSPRALGPPDTQYF
>TRBV29-1|few|TRBJ2-1|TRBD2
TGCAGCGCATCTCGGACTAGCGGCAATGAGCAGTTCTTC
CSASRTSGNEQFF
>TRBV12-3/TRBV12-4|few|TRBJ2-7|-
TGTGCCAGCAGTTGGGGGGGGCTGGGCTACGAGCAGTACTTC
CASSWGGLGYEQYF
>TRBV11-2|few|TRBJ2-2|TRBD1
TGTGCCAGCAGCCACGGGACAGCGAACACCGGGGAGCTGTTTTTT
CASSHGTANTGELFF
>TRBV28|-|TRBJ1-4|TRBD1
TGTGCCAGCCTAACAGGGGGAGCAACTAATGAAAAACTGTTTTTT
CASLTGGATNEKLFF
>TRBV29-1|-|TRBJ2-2|TRBD1
TGCAGCGTCCGGACAGGGTACAACACCGGGGAGCTGTTTTTT
CSVRTGYNTGELFF
>TRBV7-2|few|TRBJ1-4|-
TGTGCCAGCAGCCCGGGGGTCTCTAATGAAAAACTGTTTTTT
CASSPGVSNEKLFF
>TRBV12-3/TRBV12-4|-|TRBJ1-5|-
TGTGCCAGCAACAGGGGCAATCAGCCCCAGCATTTT
CASNRGNQPQHF
>TRBV10-3|few|TRBJ2-7|TRBD1
TGTGCCATCAGTGCGACAGGGAGCTCCTACGAGCAGTACTTC
CAISATGSSYEQYF
>TRBV6-2/TRBV6-3|-|TRBJ2-5|-
TGTGCCAGCAGTTCCAGCTGGGGGTACCAAGAGACCCAGTACTTC
CASSSSWGYQETQYF
>TRBV20-1|-|TRBJ1-6|-
TGCAGTGCTAGTACCGGAGGGGATCATTCACCCCTCCACTTT
CSASTGGDHSPLHF
>TRBV20-1|few|TRBJ1-1|-
TGCAGTGGAGTAGGAGGGGCCTCCGTCACTGAAGCTTTCTTT
CSGVGGASVTEAFF
>TRBV4-3|few|TRBJ2-2|-
TGCGCCAGCAGCCAAGATTTTGAGGACACCGGGGAGCTGTTTTTT
CASSQDFEDTGELFF
>TRBV29-1|-|TRBJ1-1|-
TGCAGCGCCCGGGGCCGGGACGGGGTGAACACTGAAGCTTTCTTT
CSARGRDGVNTEAFF
>TRBV11-2|-|TRBJ1-1|-
TGTGCCAGCAGCTTATTAGGTGCCCGGGGGACTGAAGCTTTCTTT
CASSLLGARGTEAFF
>TRBV6-2/TRBV6-3|once|TRBJ2-1|TRBD2
TGTGCCAGCCGCTCGGGGGGTAGCGGATACAATGAGCAGTTCTTC
CASRSGGSGYNEQFF
>TRBV29-1|-|TRBJ1-1|-
TGCAGCGCCCATATAGTGAACACTGAAGCTTTCTTT
CSAHIVNTEAFF
>TRBV19|few|TRBJ2-7|TRBD1
TGTGCCAGTAGCCCCTCCGGGACAGGGGCCTACGAGCAGTACTTC
CASSPSGTGAYEQYF